The following is a T cell receptor (beta chain) sequence with its context. Its antigen remains undetermined. Per-base quality was not reported, and no clone a single base away is much larger than it. RNA was extracted using the RNeasy kit, and about 0.45 to 1 ug of the RNA was reverse transcribed with random hexamers. TCR beta CDR3 regions were amplified with the immunoSEQ multiplex PCR assay covering 54 Vbeta and 13 Jbeta segments. Bias from PCR amplification was corrected by using a synthetic template baseline for primer optimization and for computational correction. In the paper's pipeline: Reads were annotated to V, D and J genes per IMGT and analyzed with immunoSEQ Analyzer, keeping only productive sequences. Clonality was calculated as one minus the Shannon entropy normalized by log2 of the number of productive unique sequences. For each patient and control, public and private clones were evaluated within the 100 most prevalent clones. Clones were defined as Susac-specific when absent from the healthy and MS cohorts, from approximately 970 published viral clones and from other ImmuneACCESS disease sequences. TCRdb redid the processing of the public reads, applying fastp at Q25 and MiXCR, and retained in-frame beta chains. Entries are consolidated by CDR3 protein sequence, retaining the most common genes and DNA. Clone size and V and J calls follow TCRdb, not the original study. This sample has a few hundred thousand distinct CDR3 sequences in its table, and 70% to 90% of those were observed once. 0.18% of the sample rests with the top ten.

This specimen comes from a study of CD8 T cells in Susac syndrome (dated by TCRdb to about 2019). About the full investigation: The study used repertoire sequencing to test whether antigen drove CD8+ T cell activation and differentiation in Susac syndrome. The study compared CD8+ T cell repertoire clonality among about a dozen healthy donors, 14 Susac syndrome patients and about 16 multiple sclerosis patients. Results the study describes overall, beyond this receptor: The number of individuals in the TCR sequencing and HLA analysis was acknowledged as relatively small.

Peripheral blood CD8+ and CD4+ T cells from healthy donors, Susac syndrome patients and multiple sclerosis patients were profiled by high-throughput TCR beta sequencing. The multiple sclerosis controls were treatment-naive patients who had stable or active relapsing-remitting disease and met the revised McDonald criteria. Bulk CD8+ and CD4+ T cells were purified by magnetic negative isolation, whereas CD8+ TEMRA cells were enriched by FACS. Blood was drawn into EDTA tubes, processed within 24 hours, and PBMCs were isolated by density gradient centrifugation. PBMCs intended for TCR sequencing were cryopreserved in liquid nitrogen and were subsequently thawed in a 37 degrees C water bath. The sorted or isolated CD4+, CD8+ and CD8+ TEMRA cells reached a purity of at least 90%. The CDR3 has 14 amino acids, counting the end cysteine and phenylalanine. Left in the record is the CDR3 DNA by itself, 42 bases read in frame from the first base. In the germline V gene (reference sequence), CDR1 corresponds to MNHEY and CDR2 to SMNVEV. V and J lose 3 bases and 1 base, and a span of 9 bases separates them.

This TCR was recovered from a human donor with multiple sclerosis. Source material: CD8+ T cells from PBMCs. The chain links TRBV27 with TRBJ1-1, and perhaps TRBD1 as D gene, on 5 matching bases. DNA sequence: TGTGCCAGCAGTTTCCTCGGGACGAACACTGAAGCTTTCTTT. It encodes CASSFLGTNTEAFF.